The T cell receptor (beta chain) under discussion was sequenced for a study of cytomegalovirus exposure and HLA in healthy donors. Participants comprised healthy donors of bone marrow. Nominally healthy donors were sampled, though unrecorded immune exposures were likely. General study points: Across donors, most TCRs were seen rarely, yet some public ones were widespread. Specificity of a few CMV-associated chains for CMV antigens was verified in vitro.

Comments on this clone: Its antigen is as yet unknown.

The PCR ran on 60 Vbeta and 13 Jbeta primers. Clones were sequenced by immunoSEQ multiplex PCR, and TCRdb holds only the in-frame ones, with some missing. The sample consists of 180,000 or so clones, around a tenth of them appearing once. Germline V CDR1 and CDR2: MNHEY, SVGAGI. The V and J ends lost 6 bases and 4 bases respectively, with 12 bases between them. The CDR3 has 13 residues. Sequenced material: PBMCs. The TCR sequence derives from a woman under 40 in good health and CMV-seropositive. The chain combines TRBV6-5 with TRBJ1-2; D unclear. The CDR3 region is CASSAEIRYGYTF. DNA for the CDR3: TGTGCCAGCAGCGCGGAAATCCGCTATGGCTACACCTTC.